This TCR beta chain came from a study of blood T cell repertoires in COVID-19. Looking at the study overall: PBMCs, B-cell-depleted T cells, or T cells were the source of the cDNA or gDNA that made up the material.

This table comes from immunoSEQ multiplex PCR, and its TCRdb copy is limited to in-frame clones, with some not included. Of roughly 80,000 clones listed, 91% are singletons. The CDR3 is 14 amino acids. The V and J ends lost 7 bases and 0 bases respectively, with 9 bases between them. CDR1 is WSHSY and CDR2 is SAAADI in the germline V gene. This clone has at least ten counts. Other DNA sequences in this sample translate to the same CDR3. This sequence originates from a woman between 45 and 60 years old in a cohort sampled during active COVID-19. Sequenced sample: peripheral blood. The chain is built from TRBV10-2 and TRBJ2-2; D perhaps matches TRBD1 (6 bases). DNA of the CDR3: TGCGCCAGCAAACGGGACACGAACACCGGGGAGCTGTTTTTT. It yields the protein CASKRDTNTGELFF.